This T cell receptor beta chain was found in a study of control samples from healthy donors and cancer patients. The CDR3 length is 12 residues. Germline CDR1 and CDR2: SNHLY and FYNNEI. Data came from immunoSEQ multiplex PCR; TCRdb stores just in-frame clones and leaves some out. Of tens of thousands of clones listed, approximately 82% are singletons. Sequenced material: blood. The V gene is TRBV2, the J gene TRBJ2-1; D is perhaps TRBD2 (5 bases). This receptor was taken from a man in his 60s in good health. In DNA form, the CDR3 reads TGTGCGCACAAAGGCACTACTAGTGAGCAGTTCTTC. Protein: CAHKGTTSEQFF.